This is a list of T cell receptor beta chains from one sample in a study of shared T cell receptors in the human thymus. The method was immunoSEQ multiplex PCR; TCRdb's version includes in-frame clones alone and lacks a portion of them. The sample yields 550,000 to 800,000 clones, approximately 83% seen once. The same sample was also studied in work on human thymus T cells.

Sequenced input: thymocytes. Source of these receptors: a girl in the first two years of life with a congenital heart defect. CDR3s include the opening cysteine and the closing phenylalanine or tryptophan.

v_call: TRBV10-2
cdr3_aa: CASHASEKTQYF

v_call: TRBV6-1
cdr3_aa: CASQEDGVVNEKLFF

v_call: TRBV5-5
cdr3_aa: CASSLGRVKAGYNYGYTF

v_call: TRBV7-2
cdr3_aa: CASSPRYEQYF

v_call: TRBV25-1
cdr3_aa: CASSDLSDRAAGELFF

v_call: TRBV9
cdr3_aa: CASSLSGGSTDTQYF

v_call: TRBV7-9
cdr3_aa: CASSLAHNTTPGSGNTIYF

v_call: TRBV13
cdr3_aa: CASSFGTGLYEQFF

v_call: TRBV25-1
cdr3_aa: CASSGPLFPTAYEQYF

v_call: TRBV16
cdr3_aa: CASSQSQVRWAQFF

v_call: TRBV27
cdr3_aa: CATQLTNTGYQPQHF

v_call: TRBV6-5
cdr3_aa: CASSPRAMNTEAFF

v_call: TRBV7-9
cdr3_aa: CASSFGTMNTGELFF

v_call: TRBV5-6
cdr3_aa: CASSVDRVKNIQYF

v_call: TRBV2
cdr3_aa: CASSQRQGAAGSPLHF

v_call: TRBV7-9
cdr3_aa: CASSLEEPGQHNSPLHF

v_call: TRBV6-1
cdr3_aa: CASTQYNSPLHF

v_call: TRBV4-1
cdr3_aa: CASSQATDPRGLFF

v_call: TRBV11-2
cdr3_aa: CASSCDSNYGYTF

v_call: TRBV6-4
cdr3_aa: CASSAEFTDTQYF

v_call: TRBV11-2
cdr3_aa: CASSFCGRGHEQFF

v_call: TRBV6-1
cdr3_aa: CAGSVTRGTGYTF

v_call: TRBV27
cdr3_aa: CASKIAGRNQPQHF

v_call: TRBV19
cdr3_aa: CASSPREGATNTEAFF

v_call: TRBV6-5
cdr3_aa: CASSTRRTDTQYF

v_call: TRBV28
cdr3_aa: CASSFGFDPGQGADTIYF

v_call: TRBV21-1
cdr3_aa: CASSYEQGVHEQYF

v_call: TRBV27
cdr3_aa: CATRLVRDRVGSPLHF

v_call: TRBV4-3
cdr3_aa: CASSPRYAGEQYF

v_call: TRBV28
cdr3_aa: CATIYRDRELGGLNEKLFF

v_call: TRBV6-1
cdr3_aa: CASSLDSMNTEAFF

v_call: TRBV15
cdr3_aa: CATSRPDKNTEAFF

v_call: TRBV4-3
cdr3_aa: CASSQEPGNSPLHF

v_call: TRBV10-3
cdr3_aa: CAITGERDSNTGELFF

v_call: TRBV27
cdr3_aa: CASRSRYSNQPQHF

v_call: TRBV29-1
cdr3_aa: CSVVEGVVAQYF

v_call: TRBV7-2
cdr3_aa: CASSLARYGGPTEAFF

v_call: TRBV7-9
cdr3_aa: CASSGGRGHGWQPQHF

v_call: TRBV28
cdr3_aa: CASRGQGGIQTNYGYTF

v_call: TRBV29-1
cdr3_aa: CSVEYRQGTGELFF

v_call: TRBV2
cdr3_aa: CARPLERGETLNTEAFF

v_call: TRBV10-3
cdr3_aa: CAISALAGVYTGELFF

v_call: TRBV5-1
cdr3_aa: CASSLEHIYTGELFF

v_call: TRBV19
cdr3_aa: CASRSQVDSNQPQHF

v_call: TRBV6-4
cdr3_aa: CASSETGGGDTQYF

v_call: TRBV14
cdr3_aa: CASSTRTGQVQETQYF

v_call: TRBV5-1
cdr3_aa: CATAEGTTGELFF

v_call: TRBV5-1
cdr3_aa: CASRRGGDNYGYTF